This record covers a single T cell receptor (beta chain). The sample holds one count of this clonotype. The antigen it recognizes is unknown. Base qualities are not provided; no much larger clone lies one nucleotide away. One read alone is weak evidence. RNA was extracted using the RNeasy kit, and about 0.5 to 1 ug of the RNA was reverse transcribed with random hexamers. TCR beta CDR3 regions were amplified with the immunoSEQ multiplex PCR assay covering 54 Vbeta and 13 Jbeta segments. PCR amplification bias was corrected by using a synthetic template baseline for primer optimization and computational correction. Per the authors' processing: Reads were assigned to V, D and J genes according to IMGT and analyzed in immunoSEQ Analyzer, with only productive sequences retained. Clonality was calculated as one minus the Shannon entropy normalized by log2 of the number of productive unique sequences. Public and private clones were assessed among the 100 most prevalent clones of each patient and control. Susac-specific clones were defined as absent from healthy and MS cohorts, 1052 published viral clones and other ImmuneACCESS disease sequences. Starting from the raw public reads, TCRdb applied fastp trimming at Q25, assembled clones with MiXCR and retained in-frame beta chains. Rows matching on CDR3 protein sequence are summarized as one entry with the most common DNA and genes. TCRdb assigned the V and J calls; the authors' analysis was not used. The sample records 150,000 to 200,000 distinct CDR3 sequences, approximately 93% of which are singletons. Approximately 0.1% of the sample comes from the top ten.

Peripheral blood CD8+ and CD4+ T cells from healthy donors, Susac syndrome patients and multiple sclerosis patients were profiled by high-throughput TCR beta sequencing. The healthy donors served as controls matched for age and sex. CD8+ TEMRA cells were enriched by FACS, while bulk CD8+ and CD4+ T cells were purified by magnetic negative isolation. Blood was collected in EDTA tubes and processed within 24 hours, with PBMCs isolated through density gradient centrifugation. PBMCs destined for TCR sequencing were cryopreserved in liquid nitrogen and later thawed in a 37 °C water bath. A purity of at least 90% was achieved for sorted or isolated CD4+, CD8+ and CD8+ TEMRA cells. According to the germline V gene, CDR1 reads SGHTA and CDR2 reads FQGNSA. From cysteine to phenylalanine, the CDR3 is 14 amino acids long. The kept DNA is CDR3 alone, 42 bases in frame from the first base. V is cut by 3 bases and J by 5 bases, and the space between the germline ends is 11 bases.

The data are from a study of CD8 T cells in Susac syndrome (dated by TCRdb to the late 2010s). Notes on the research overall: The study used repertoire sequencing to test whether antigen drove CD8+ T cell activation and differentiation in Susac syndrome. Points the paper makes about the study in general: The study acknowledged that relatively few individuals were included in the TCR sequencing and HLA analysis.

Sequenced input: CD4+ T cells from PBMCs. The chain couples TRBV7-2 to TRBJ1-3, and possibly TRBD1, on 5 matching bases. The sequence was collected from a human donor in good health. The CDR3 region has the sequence CASSLRQTRNTIYF. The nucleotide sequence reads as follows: TGTGCCAGCAGCTTGAGACAGACGAGAAACACCATATATTTT.